A single T cell receptor (beta chain) is shown here with its context. Its antigen remains unidentified. No qualities accompany the bases; no much larger clone lies one base away. The time point label for this specimen denotes: persistent/refractory GD, antithyroid drugs over 5 years with positive TRAb. For both TCR sequencing and RNA sequencing, RNA was extracted from PBMCs using TRIzol. Graves' disease was diagnosed according to American Thyroid Association guidelines. Patients for the study were recruited at an endocrinology department in Xi'an, China. Each patient gave approximately 9 milliliters of peripheral blood, collected in an EDTA anticoagulant tube. PBMCs were isolated by Ficoll Paque Plus density gradient separation without further T cell sorting. RNA quality was checked with an Agilent 2100 Bioanalyzer and agarose gel, and concentration with a NanoDrop 2000. This sample stems from a study of regulatory T cells in long-lasting Graves disease listed by TCRdb under 2021. Describing the broader study: Persistent Graves' disease was defined as antithyroid drug treatment for over 5 years with persistently positive TSH receptor autoantibodies. The study was conducted in China and was registered as a clinical trial. Antithyroid drugs had been taken for about 10.3 years on average by persistent Graves' disease patients in the clinical cohort. This study used TCR sequencing and RNA sequencing of peripheral blood to compare persistent Graves' disease patients against newly diagnosed Graves' disease patients. A total of roughly 35 samples underwent TCR sequencing: about 13 from persistent and roughly 20 from newly diagnosed Graves' disease patients.

What the research found in general, with its limitations: The small sample size was acknowledged by the authors as a limitation that may reduce accuracy. A larger number of public clonotypes was shared among persistent patients (under 3,000) than among newly diagnosed patients (approximately 1,000). Because the primary lesion, thyroid tissue, could not be accessed, the study looked at peripheral blood alone. Only the TCR beta chain was sequenced and analyzed. Compared with newly diagnosed patients, persistent Graves' disease patients had lower TCR Shannon entropy and fewer highly expanded clones, which suggests clonal expansion.

Library preparation was by multiplex PCR. The data were produced on an Illumina HiSeq 4000. iRepertoire HTBI primers and Arm-PCR amplification of CDR3 regions were used to construct TCR beta libraries. Gel purification was performed on PCR products prior to sequencing. As for how the authors treated the data: A total of roughly 65 TRBV and 14 TRBJ segments were identified across samples and were used for gene usage analysis of CDR3 amino acid clonotypes. COPE and FqMerger were used to merge filtered high-quality paired reads into contigs. BLAST was used to align contigs to the IMGT TRBV, TRBD and TRBJ reference genes, and CDR3 was defined following IMGT. Clonotypes above 0.1% frequency were classified as highly expanded clones. Shannon entropy was used to measure repertoire diversity, and the Gini coefficient was used to measure V-J evenness. Public clonotypes were defined as clonotypes shared by more than one individual. TCRdb reprocessed the public reads (quality trimming at Q25 with fastp, clone calling with MiXCR) and kept in-frame beta chains. Identical CDR3 proteins give one entry, which carries the most common genes and DNA. These V and J calls rely on TCRdb rather than the paper's analysis. The sample table contains roughly 400,000 distinct CDR3 sequences; only one count was recorded for 20% to 25% of them. The ten largest make up around an eighth of the sample.

The sequence came from a female donor with Graves disease. The material sequenced was peripheral blood mononuclear cells (PBMCs), taken when the disease was refractory, from a patient treated with antithyroid drugs.

The CDR3 here reads CAISEGRTPNYGYTF. Here is the DNA: TGTGCCATCAGTGAGGGGAGGACACCTAACTATGGCTACACCTTC. Recombination joined TRBV10-3 with TRBJ1-2; 5 matching bases give a weak D call of TRBD1. The CDR3 numbers 15 residues from cysteine through phenylalanine. This entry keeps only the CDR3 DNA: 45 bases, framed from base 1. V gives up 2 bases and J gives up 0 bases, and the segment between their germline ends measures 10 bases. CDR1 and CDR2 are read off the germline V gene as ENHRY and SYGVKD.